This T cell receptor (beta chain) stems from a study of technical replicates of blood from several donors. Germline V gives CDR1 LGHNA, CDR2 YNFKEQ. V was clipped by 1 base and J by 4 bases; unmatched bases: 7. The CDR3 is 16 amino acids. Clones were read by immunoSEQ multiplex PCR, and TCRdb kept only the in-frame ones, dropping some. The data contain tens of thousands of clones, 92% of them singletons. The sequenced material came from T cells isolated from PBMCs. This sequence was found in a human donor in good health. The rearrangement uses TRBV4-2 and TRBJ2-3; TRBD2 agrees at 8 bases. CDR3 sequence: CASSQGTAGGPDTQYF. The CDR3 coding sequence is TGTGCCAGCAGCCAAGGTACGGCGGGAGGTCCAGATACGCAGTATTTT.